This entry concerns a single T cell receptor beta chain. Trimming removed 2 bases at V and 0 bases at J, with 7 bases between. CDR1 and CDR2 (germline): SQVTM, ANQGSEA. The CDR3 contains 13 residues. Per the original methods: By means of reference gene primer amplification, nucleated cell counts were estimated. Data came from immunoSEQ multiplex PCR; TCRdb stores just in-frame clones and leaves some out. V and J calls and clone size are copied from that table; D and trimming were computed from the DNA. The sample lists 88,000 or so clones; approximately 87% were seen once. This record comes from a study of blood T cell repertoires in COVID-19. Study-level information: The United States, Italy and Spain supplied acute and convalescent COVID-19 samples.

This sequence was found in a human donor in a cohort sampled during active COVID-19. The chain employs TRBV29-1 and TRBJ2-5, with D possibly TRBD1 on 6 matching bases. The sample comprised peripheral blood. The CDR3 loop reads CSVENRDQETQYF. The DNA of the CDR3 is TGCAGCGTTGAAAACAGGGACCAAGAGACCCAGTACTTC.